This entry is about one T cell receptor beta chain. The data derive from a study of OX40 agonist ivuxolimab in advanced cancers. The wider study: Hepatocellular carcinoma, melanoma, renal cell or head and neck cancer occurred in dose-escalation patients.

Sequencing used immunoSEQ multiplex PCR; TCRdb keeps in-frame clones, though not all of them. The table has roughly 38,000 clones, 60% to 80% seen once. The clonotype was recovered from an adult with an advanced solid tumor such as melanoma, head and neck, liver or kidney cancer. Source: CD4+ or CD8+ T cells sorted from blood, taken in a trial of the OX40 agonist ivuxolimab.

Written as DNA, the CDR3 is TGCGCCAGCAGCTTGGGAATTGGTGCGACAGGGCAAGAGACCCAGTACTTC. Its protein is CASSLGIGATGQETQYF. V is TRBV5-1 and J is TRBJ2-5; TRBD1 aligns across 7 bases. V trimming: 0 bases; J trimming: 2 bases; junction bases outside the gene matches: 10. The CDR3 spans 17 residues. Looked up from germline, CDR1 is SGHRS and CDR2 is YFSETQ.